This TCR beta chain was sequenced during a study of T cells in Graves' hyperthyroidism and ophthalmopathy. RNA transcripts provided the source from which TCR beta CDR3 regions were amplified. The HTBI primer set served for first-round RT-PCR of the TCR CDR3. TCRdb itself ran the multiplex PCR reads through MiXCR, one entry per CDR3 protein. In the table there are around 290,000 distinct CDR3 sequences, approximately 15% of which are singletons. Study-wide points: Also found in blood were most expanded thyroid clonotypes above 0.001. The model identified upcoming ophthalmopathy a median about 7.1 months ahead of onset.

Those patients with uncontrolled infection, other autoimmune disease, pregnancy or lactation were excluded. Fresh peripheral blood, around 10 ml of it, supplied the PBMCs. This clonotype has a handful of counts. Its matching antigen is unknown. The origin of this receptor is a woman in her fifties or sixties with Graves' ophthalmopathy. The sequenced sample consisted of blood.

The CDR3 is CASILNGAMNEQFF. In DNA, the CDR3 is TGTGCCAGCATCCTAAACGGAGCAATGAATGAGCAGTTCTTC. The rearrangement uses TRBV12-3 or TRBV12-4 and TRBJ2-1; D gene uncertain. Trimming left V 7 bases short and J 7 bases short, with 17 bases between. The CDR3 loop spans 14 amino acids.